This TCR beta chain was recovered during a study of cytomegalovirus exposure and HLA in healthy donors. Concerning this clone itself: Its target is not known.

Whole-study results and caveats: Later on, an analysis tied 15,000 to 20,000 TCR beta sequences to HLA alleles at 0.05 false discovery rate. TCR beta V segments were, for the most part, productive about 87% or about 30% of the time in an earlier analysis. Some V segments (TRBV6-2 and TRBV6-3 among them) were excluded as indistinguishable. A link between a missense DCLRE1C variant and TCR beta V- and J-gene trimming emerged from a later analysis.

Germline assignment: CDR1 MNHEY and CDR2 SMNVEV (reference sequence). Unmatched junction bases numbered 6, after V lost 5 bases and J lost 4 bases. There are 14 residues in the CDR3. Primers for the PCR totalled 60 Vbeta and 13 Jbeta. Libraries were prepared by immunoSEQ multiplex PCR; TCRdb keeps only in-frame clonotypes and omits some of them. This sample contains 110,000 to 150,000 clones. The V gene is TRBV27, the J gene TRBJ1-1; 8 bases match TRBD1. Sequences were obtained from PBMCs. This clonotype originated in a woman between 18 and 30 years old in good health and CMV-seronegative. Here the CDR3 reads CASSSRGLFTEAFF. The DNA for the CDR3 is TGTGCCAGCAGTAGCAGGGGGCTGTTCACTGAAGCTTTCTTT.